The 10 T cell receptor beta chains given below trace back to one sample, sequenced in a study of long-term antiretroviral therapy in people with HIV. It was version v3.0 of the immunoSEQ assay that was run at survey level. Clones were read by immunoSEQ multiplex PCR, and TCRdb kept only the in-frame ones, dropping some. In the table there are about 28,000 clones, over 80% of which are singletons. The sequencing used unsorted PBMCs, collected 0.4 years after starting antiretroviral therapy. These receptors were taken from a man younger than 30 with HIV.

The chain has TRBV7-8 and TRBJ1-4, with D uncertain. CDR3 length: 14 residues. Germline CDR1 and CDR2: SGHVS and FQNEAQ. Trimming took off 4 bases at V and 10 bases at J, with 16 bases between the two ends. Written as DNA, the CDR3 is TGTGCCAGCAGCTCAGCGAATCCGCTGGGAAAACTGTTTTTT. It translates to CASSSANPLGKLFF.

For the CDR3, the DNA is TGTGCCAGCAGCTTAGAGGGGGACAGTGTCTACGAGCAGTACTTC. This gives the protein CASSLEGDSVYEQYF. The rearrangement uses TRBV11-2 and TRBJ2-7; TRBD1 aligns across 7 bases. The CDR3 sequence is 15 residues long. The V gene's germline CDR1 is SGHAT and CDR2 FQNNGV. V lost 0 bases and J lost 3; bases outside the gene matches: 5.

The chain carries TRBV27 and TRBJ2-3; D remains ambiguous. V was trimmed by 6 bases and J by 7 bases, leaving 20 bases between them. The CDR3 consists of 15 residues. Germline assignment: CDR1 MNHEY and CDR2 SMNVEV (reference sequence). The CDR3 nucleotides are TGTGCCAGCAGCCCCATGACGGGCCGGTCTAATACGCAGTATTTT. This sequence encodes CASSPMTGRSNTQYF.

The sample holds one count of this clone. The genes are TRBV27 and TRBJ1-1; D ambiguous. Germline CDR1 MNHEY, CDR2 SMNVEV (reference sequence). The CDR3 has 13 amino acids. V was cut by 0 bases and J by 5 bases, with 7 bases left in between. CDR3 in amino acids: CASSLSAGTEAFF. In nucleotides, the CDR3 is TGTGCCAGCAGTTTATCGGCCGGGACTGAAGCTTTCTTT.

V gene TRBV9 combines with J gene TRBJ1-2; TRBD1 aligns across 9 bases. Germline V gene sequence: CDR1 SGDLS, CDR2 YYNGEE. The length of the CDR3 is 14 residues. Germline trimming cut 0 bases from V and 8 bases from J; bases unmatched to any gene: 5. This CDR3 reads CASSVGGQGAGYTF. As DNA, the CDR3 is TGTGCCAGCAGCGTAGGGGGACAGGGAGCCGGCTACACCTTC. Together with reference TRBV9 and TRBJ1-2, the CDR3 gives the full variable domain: DSGVTQTPKHLITATGQRVTLRCSPRSGDLSVYWYQQSLDQGLQFLIQYYNGEERAKGNILERFSAQQFPDLHSELNLSSLELGDSALYFCASSVGGQGAGYTFGSGTRLTVV.

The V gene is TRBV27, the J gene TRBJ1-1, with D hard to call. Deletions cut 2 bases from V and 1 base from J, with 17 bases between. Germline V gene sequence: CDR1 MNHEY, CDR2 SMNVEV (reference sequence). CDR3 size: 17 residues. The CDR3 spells CASSLLPPYQENTEAFF. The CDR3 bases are TGTGCCAGCAGTTTACTCCCACCCTACCAGGAGAACACTGAAGCTTTCTTT.

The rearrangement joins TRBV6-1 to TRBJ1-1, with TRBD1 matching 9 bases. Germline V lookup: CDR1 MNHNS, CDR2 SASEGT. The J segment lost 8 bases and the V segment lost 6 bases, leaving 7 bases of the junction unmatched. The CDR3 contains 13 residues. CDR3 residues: CASSDRGWSEAFF. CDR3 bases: TGTGCCAGCAGCGACAGGGGGTGGTCGGAAGCTTTCTTT.

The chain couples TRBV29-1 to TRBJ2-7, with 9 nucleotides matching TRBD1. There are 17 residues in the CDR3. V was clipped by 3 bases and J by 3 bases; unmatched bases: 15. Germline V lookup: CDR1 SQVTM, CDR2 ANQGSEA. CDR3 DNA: TGCAGCGTTGAGGGCGGACAGGGGAAATCGCAAGACTACGAGCAGTACTTC. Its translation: CSVEGGQGKSQDYEQYF.

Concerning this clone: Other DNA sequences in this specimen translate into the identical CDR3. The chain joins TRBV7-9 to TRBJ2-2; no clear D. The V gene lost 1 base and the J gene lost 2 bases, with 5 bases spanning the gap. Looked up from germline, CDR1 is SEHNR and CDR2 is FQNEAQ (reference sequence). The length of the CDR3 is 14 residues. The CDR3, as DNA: TGTGCCAGCAGCTTAGATACTAACACCGGGGAGCTGTTTTTT. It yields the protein CASSLDTNTGELFF. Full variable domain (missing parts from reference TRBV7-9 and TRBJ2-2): DTGVSQNPRHKITKRGQNVTFRCDPISEHNRLYWYRQTLGQGPEFLTYFQNEAQLEKSRLLSDRFSAERPKGSFSTLEIQRTEQGDSAMYLCASSLDTNTGELFFGEGSRLTVL.

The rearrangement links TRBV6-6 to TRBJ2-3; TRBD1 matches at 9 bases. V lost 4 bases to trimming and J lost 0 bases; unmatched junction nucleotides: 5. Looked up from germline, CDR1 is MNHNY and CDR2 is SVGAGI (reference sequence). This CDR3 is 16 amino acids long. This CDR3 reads CASSSGTGPSTDTQYF. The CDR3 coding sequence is TGTGCCAGCAGTTCCGGGACAGGGCCTAGCACAGATACGCAGTATTTT.